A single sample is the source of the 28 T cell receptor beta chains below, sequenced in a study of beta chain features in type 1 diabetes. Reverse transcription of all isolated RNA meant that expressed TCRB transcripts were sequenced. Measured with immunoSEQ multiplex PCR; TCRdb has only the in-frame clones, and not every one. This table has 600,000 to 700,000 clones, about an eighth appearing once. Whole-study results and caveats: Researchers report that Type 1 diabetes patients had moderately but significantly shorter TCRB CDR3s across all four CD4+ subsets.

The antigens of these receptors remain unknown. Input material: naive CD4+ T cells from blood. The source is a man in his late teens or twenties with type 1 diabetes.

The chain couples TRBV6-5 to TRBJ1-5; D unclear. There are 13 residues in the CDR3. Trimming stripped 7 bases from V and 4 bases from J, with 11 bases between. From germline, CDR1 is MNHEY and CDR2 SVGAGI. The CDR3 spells CASKGGSNQPQHF. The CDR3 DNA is TGTGCCAGCAAGGGTGGATCAAATCAGCCCCAGCATTTT.

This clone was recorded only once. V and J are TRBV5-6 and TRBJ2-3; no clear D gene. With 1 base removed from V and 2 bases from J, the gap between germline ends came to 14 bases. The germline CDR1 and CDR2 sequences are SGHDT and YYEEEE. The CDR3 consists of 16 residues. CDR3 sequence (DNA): TGTGCCAGCAGCTTGTCTTGGGGTCCCCCCACAGATACGCAGTATTTT. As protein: CASSLSWGPPTDTQYF.

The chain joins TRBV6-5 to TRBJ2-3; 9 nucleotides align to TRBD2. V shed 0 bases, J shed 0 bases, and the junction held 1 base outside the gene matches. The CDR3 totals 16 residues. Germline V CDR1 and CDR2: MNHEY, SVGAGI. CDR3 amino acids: CASSYSAGGSTDTQYF. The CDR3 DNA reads TGTGCCAGCAGTTACTCGGCGGGGGGGAGCACAGATACGCAGTATTTT.

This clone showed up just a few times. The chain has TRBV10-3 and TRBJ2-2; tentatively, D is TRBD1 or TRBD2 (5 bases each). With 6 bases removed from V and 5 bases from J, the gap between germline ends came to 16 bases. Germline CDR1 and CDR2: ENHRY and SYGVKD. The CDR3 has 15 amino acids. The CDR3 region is CAIRGTLPGTGELFF. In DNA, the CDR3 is TGTGCCATCAGGGGGACCCTCCCGGGTACCGGGGAGCTGTTTTTT.

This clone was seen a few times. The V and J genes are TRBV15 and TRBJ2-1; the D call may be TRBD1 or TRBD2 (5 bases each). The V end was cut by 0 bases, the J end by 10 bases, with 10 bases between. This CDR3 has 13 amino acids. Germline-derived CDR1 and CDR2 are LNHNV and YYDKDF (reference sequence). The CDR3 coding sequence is TGTGCCACCAGCAGAGATGAGGGGAACGAGCAGTTCTTC. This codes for CATSRDEGNEQFF. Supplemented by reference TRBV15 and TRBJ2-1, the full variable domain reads DAMVIQNPRYQVTQFGKPVTLSCSQTLNHNVMYWYQQKSSQAPKLLFHYYDKDFNNEADTPDNFQSRRPNTSFCFLDIRSPGLGDTAMYLCATSRDEGNEQFFGPGTRLTVL.

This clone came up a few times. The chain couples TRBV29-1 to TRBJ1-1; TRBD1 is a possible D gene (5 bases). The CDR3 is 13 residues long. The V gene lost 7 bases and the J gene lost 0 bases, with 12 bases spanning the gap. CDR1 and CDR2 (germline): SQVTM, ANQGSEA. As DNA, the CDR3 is TGCAGCGGGGGACGCAGAATGAACACTGAAGCTTTCTTT. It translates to CSGGRRMNTEAFF.

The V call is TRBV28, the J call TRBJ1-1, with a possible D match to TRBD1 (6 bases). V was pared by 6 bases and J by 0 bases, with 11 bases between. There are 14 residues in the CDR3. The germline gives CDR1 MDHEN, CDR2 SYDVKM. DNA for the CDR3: TGTGCCAGCAGCCCCGGGACACTGAACACTGAAGCTTTCTTT. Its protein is CASSPGTLNTEAFF.

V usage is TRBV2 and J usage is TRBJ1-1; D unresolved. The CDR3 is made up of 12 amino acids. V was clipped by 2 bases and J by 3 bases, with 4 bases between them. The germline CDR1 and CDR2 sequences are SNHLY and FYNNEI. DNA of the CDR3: TGTGCCAGCAGTGAATCGTACACTGAAGCTTTCTTT. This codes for CASSESYTEAFF.

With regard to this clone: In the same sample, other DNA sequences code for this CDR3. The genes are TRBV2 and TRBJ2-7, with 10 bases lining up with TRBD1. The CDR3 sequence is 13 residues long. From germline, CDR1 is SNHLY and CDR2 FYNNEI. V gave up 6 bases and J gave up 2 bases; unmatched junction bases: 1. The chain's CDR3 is CASRGQGTYEQYF. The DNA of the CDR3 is TGTGCCAGCAGGGGACAGGGGACCTACGAGCAGTACTTC.

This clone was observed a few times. The CDR3 sequence: CASSAGTDVKNIQYF. For the CDR3, the DNA is TGTGCCAGCTCAGCCGGGACAGACGTCAAAAACATTCAGTACTTC. V usage is TRBV18 and J usage is TRBJ2-4; TRBD1 matches at 7 bases. Losses at the gene ends were 5 bases for V and 3 bases for J; bases not matched to a gene: 7. Germline loops: CDR1 KGHSH, CDR2 LQKENI. The CDR3 has 15 residues.

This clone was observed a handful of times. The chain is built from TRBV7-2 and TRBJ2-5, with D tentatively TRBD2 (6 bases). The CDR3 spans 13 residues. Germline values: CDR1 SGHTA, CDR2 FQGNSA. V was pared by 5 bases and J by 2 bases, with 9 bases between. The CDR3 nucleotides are TGTGCCAGCAGCGAGCGGGTACAAGAGACCCAGTACTTC. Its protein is CASSERVQETQYF. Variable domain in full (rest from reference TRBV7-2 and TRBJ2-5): GAGVSQSPSNKVTEKGKDVELRCDPISGHTALYWYRQSLGQGLEFLIYFQGNSAPDKSGLPSDRFSAERTGGSVSTLTIQRTQQEDSAVYLCASSERVQETQYFGPGTRLLVL.

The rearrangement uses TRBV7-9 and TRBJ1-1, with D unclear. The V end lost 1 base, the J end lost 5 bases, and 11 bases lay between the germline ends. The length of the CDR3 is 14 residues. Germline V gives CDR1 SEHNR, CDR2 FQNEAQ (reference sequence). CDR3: CASSLEGVMTEAFF. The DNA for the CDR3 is TGTGCCAGCAGCTTAGAAGGTGTGATGACTGAAGCTTTCTTT.

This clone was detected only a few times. The CDR3 sequence: CASSIAGTGITEAFF. The CDR3 nucleotides read TGTGCCAGCAGCATCGCCGGGACAGGGATCACTGAAGCTTTCTTT. This rearrangement joins TRBV7-9 to TRBJ1-1; 9 nucleotides align to TRBD1. Germline trimming cut 5 bases from V and 4 bases from J; bases unmatched to any gene: 8. Germline assignment: CDR1 SEHNR and CDR2 FQNEAQ (reference sequence). The CDR3 consists of 15 residues.

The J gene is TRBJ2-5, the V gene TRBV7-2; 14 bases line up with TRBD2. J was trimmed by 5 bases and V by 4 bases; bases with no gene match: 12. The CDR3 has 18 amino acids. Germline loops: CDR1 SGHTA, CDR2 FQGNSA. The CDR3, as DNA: TGTGCCAGCAGCTCCAACCGACTAGCGGGGGGGCCGTGGGAGACCCAGTACTTC. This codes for CASSSNRLAGGPWETQYF.

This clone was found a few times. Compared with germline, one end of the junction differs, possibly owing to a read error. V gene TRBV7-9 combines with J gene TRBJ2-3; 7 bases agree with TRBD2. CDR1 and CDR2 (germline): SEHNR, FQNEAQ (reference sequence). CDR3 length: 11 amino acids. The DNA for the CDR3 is TGTGCCAGCAGCGGAGGGAGGGGCGGTAGTTTT. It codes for CASSGGRGGSF.

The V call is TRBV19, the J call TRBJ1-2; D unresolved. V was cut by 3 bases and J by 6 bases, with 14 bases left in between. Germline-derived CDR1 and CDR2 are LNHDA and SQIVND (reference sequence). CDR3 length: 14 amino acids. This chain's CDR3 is CASSIDVIWDGYTF. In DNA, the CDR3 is TGTGCCAGTAGTATTGACGTGATTTGGGATGGCTACACCTTC. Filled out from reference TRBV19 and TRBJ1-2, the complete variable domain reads DGGITQSPKYLFRKEGQNVTLSCEQNLNHDAMYWYRQDPGQGLRLIYYSQIVNDFQKGDIAEGYSVSREKKESFPLTVTSAQKNPTAFYLCASSIDVIWDGYTFGSGTRLTVV.

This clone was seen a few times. CDR3 sequence: CACAPGGGGYTF. The DNA for the CDR3 is TGTGCCTGCGCACCCGGGGGGGGTGGCTACACCTTC. The genes are TRBV30 and TRBJ1-2; D is possibly TRBD1 (5 bases). Looked up from germline, CDR1 is GTSNPN and CDR2 is SVGIG (reference sequence). V lost 6 bases and J lost 7, with 15 bases in between. This CDR3 spans 12 amino acids.

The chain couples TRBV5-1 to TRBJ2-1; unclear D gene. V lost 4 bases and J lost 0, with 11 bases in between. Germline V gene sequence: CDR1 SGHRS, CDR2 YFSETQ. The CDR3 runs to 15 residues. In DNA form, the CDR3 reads TGCGCCAGCAGCGACGGCTCTAGCTCCTACAATGAGCAGTTCTTC. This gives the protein CASSDGSSSYNEQFF.

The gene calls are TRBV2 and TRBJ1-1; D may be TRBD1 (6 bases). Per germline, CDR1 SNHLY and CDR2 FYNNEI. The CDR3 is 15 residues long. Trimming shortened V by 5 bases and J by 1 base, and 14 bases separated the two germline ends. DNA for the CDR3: TGTGCCAGCAGTTTACAGGGCCCGGGGAACACTGAAGCTTTCTTT. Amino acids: CASSLQGPGNTEAFF.

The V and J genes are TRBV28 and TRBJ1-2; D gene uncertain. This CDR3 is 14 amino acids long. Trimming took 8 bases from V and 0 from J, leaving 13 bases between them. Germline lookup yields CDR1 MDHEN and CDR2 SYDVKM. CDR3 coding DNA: TGTGCCAGCGGGGTCTTGGGAACTAACTATGGCTACACCTTC. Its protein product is CASGVLGTNYGYTF.

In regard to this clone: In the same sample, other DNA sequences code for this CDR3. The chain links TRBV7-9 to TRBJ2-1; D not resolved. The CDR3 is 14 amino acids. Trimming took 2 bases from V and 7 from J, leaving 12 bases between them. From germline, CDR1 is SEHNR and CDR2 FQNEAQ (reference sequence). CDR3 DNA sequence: TGTGCCAGCAGCTTACGGACGTTGCGGAATGAGCAGTTCTTC. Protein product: CASSLRTLRNEQFF. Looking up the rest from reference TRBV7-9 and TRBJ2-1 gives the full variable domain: DTGVSQNPRHKITKRGQNVTFRCDPISEHNRLYWYRQTLGQGPEFLTYFQNEAQLEKSRLLSDRFSAERPKGSFSTLEIQRTEQGDSAMYLCASSLRTLRNEQFFGPGTRLTVL.

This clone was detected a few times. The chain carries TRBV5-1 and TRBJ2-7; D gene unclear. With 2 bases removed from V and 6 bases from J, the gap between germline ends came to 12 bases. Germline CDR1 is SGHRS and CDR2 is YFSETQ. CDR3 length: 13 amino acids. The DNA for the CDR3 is TGCGCCAGCAGCTTCTCCCCGGACGGCGAGCAGTACTTC. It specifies CASSFSPDGEQYF.

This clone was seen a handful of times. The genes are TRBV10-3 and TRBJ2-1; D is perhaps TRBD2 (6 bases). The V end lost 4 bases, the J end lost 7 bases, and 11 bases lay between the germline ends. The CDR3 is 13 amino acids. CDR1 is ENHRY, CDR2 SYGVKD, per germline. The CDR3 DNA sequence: TGTGCCATCAGTGGGGCTAGCGCGAATGAGCAGTTCTTC. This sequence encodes CAISGASANEQFF.

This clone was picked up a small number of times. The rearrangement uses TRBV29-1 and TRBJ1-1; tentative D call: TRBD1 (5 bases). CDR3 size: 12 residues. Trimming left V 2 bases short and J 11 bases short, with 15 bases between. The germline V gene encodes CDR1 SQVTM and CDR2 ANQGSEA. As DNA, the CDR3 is TGCAGCGTTGAATCGGGGGGTTCTACTGCTTTCTTT. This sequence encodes CSVESGGSTAFF. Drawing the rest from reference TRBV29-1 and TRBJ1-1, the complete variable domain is SAVISQKPSRDICQRGTSLTIQCQVDSQVTMMFWYRQQPGQSLTLIATANQGSEATYESGFVIDKFPISRPNLTFSTLTVSNMSPEDSSIYLCSVESGGSTAFFGQGTRLTVV.

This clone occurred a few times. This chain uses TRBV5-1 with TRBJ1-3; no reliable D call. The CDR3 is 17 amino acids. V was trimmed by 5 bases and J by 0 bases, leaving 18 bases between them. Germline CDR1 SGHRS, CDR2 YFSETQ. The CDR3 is CASSLGSDQISGNTIYF. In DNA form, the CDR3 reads TGCGCCAGCAGTCTGGGGTCGGACCAGATCTCTGGAAACACCATATATTTT.

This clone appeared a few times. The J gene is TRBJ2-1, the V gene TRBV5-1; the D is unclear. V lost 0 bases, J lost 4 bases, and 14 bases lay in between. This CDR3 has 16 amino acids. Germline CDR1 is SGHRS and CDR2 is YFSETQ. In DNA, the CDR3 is TGCGCCAGCAGCTTGGATTCGTGGTCCGCATACAATGAGCAGTTCTTC. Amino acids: CASSLDSWSAYNEQFF.

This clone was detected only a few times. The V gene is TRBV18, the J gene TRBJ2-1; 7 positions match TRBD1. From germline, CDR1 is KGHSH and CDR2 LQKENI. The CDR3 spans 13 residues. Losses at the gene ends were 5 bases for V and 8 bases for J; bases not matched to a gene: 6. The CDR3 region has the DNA TGTGCCAGCTCAACCCTCACAGGGGATGAGCAGTTCTTC. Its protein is CASSTLTGDEQFF. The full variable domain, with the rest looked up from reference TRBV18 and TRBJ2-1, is NAGVMQNPRHLVRRRGQEARLRCSPMKGHSHVYWYRQLPEEGLKFMVYLQKENIIDESGMPKERFSAEFPKEGPSILRIQQVVRGDSAAYFCASSTLTGDEQFFGPGTRLTVL.

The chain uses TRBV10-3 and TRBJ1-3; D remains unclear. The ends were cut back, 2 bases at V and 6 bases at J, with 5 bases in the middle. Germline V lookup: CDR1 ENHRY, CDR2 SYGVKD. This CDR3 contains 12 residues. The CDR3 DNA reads TGTGCCATCAGTGAGGGCGAAAACACCATATATTTT. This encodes CAISEGENTIYF.